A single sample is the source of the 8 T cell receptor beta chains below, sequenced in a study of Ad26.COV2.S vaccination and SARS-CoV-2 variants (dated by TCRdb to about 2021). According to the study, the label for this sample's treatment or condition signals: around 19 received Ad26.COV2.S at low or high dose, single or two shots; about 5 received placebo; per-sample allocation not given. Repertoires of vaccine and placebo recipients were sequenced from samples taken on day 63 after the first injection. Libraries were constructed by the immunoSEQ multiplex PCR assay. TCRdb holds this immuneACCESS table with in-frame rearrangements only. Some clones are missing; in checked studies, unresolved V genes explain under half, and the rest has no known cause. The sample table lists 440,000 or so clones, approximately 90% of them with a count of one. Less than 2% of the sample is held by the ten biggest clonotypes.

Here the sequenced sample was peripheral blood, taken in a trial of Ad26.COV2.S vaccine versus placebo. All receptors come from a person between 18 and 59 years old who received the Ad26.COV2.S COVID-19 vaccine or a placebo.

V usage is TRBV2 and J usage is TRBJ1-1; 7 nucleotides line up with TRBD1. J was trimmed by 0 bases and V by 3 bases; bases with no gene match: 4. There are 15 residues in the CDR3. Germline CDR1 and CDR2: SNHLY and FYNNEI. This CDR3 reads CASSEGQTMNTEAFF. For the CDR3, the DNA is TGTGCCAGCAGTGAGGGACAGACTATGAACACTGAAGCTTTCTTT. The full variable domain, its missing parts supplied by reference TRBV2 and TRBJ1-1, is EPEVTQTPSHQVTQMGQEVILRCVPISNHLYFYWYRQILGQKVEFLVSFYNNEISEKSEIFDDQFSVERPDGSNFTLKIRSTKLEDSAMYFCASSEGQTMNTEAFFGQGTRLTVV.

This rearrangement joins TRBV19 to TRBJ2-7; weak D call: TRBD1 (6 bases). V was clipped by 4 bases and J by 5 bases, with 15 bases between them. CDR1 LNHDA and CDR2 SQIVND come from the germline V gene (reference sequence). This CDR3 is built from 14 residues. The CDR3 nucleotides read TGTGCCAGTAGTAGGGGGCCTAGCAGTCACGAGCAGTACTTC. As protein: CASSRGPSSHEQYF. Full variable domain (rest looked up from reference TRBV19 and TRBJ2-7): DGGITQSPKYLFRKEGQNVTLSCEQNLNHDAMYWYRQDPGQGLRLIYYSQIVNDFQKGDIAEGYSVSREKKESFPLTVTSAQKNPTAFYLCASSRGPSSHEQYFGPGTRLTVT.

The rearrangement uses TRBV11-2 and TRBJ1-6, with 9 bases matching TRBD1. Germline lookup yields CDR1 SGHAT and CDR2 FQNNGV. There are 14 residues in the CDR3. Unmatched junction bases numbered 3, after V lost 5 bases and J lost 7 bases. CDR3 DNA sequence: TGTGCCAGCAGCCGGACAGGGGCCAATTCACCCCTCCACTTT. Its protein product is CASSRTGANSPLHF. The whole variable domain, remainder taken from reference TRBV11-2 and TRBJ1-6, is EAGVAQSPRYKIIEKRQSVAFWCNPISGHATLYWYQQILGQGPKLLIQFQNNGVVDDSQLPKDRFSAERLKGVDSTLKIQPAKLEDSAVYLCASSRTGANSPLHFGNGTRLTVT.

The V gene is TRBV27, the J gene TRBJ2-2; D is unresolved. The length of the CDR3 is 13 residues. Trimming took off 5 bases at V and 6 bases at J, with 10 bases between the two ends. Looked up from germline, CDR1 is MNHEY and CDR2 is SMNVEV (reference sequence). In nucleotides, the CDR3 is TGTGCCAGCAGTAGGACCGCGTCCGGGGAGCTGTTTTTT. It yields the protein CASSRTASGELFF.

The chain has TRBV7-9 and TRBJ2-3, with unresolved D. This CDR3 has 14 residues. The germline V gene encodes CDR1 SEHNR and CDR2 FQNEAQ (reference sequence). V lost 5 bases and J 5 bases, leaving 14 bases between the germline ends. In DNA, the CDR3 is TGTGCCAGCAGCCTCGACTGGATAGGAGATACGCAGTATTTT. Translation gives CASSLDWIGDTQYF.

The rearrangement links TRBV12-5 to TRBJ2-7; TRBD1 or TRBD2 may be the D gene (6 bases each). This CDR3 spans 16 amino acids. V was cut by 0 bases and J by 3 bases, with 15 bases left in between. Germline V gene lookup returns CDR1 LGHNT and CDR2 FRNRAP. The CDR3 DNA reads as TGTGCTAGTGGTTTGGTAGTCGGCAGGGGAGGCTACGAGCAGTACTTC. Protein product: CASGLVVGRGGYEQYF.

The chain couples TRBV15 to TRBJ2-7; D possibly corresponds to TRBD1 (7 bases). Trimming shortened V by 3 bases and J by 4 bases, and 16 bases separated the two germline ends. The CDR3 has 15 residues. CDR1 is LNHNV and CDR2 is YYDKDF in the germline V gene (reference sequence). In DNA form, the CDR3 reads TGTGCCACCAGCAGTGGGAGGACAGGACATTACGAGCAGTACTTC. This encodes CATSSGRTGHYEQYF.

The CDR3 bases are TGTGCCAGCAGCTTAGCTGGGTCGACTAGCGGGGACCTCTCCTACAATGAGCAGTTCTTC. This translates into CASSLAGSTSGDLSYNEQFF. The chain employs TRBV7-2 and TRBJ2-1; 11 positions match TRBD2. There are 20 residues in the CDR3. J was trimmed by 0 bases and V by 0 bases; bases with no gene match: 10. Per germline, CDR1 SGHTA and CDR2 FQGNSA.